The 25 T cell receptor beta chains below all came from one sample that was sequenced in a study of T cell repertoires in cytomegalovirus infection. These receptors lack a known antigen. Using its own MiXCR run on the reads, TCRdb lists one record per CDR3 protein. The sample lists hundreds of thousands of distinct CDR3 sequences; approximately 31% were seen once. The sequencing used cultured CD8+ T cells from PBMCs, collected from culture after CMV antigen stimulation. These receptors were collected from a human donor in good health (CMV status not recorded). Some clones in this sample may be carry-over from other donors' samples.

The gene calls are TRBV2 and TRBJ2-1; 13 bases line up with TRBD2. The CDR3 totals 14 residues. Germline CDR1 SNHLY, CDR2 FYNNEI. CDR3 nucleotides: TGTGTCATCCTGGGACTAGCGGGGAGGAATGAGCAGTTCTTC. Encoded protein: CVILGLAGRNEQFF.

This clonotype occurred a few times. Written as DNA, the CDR3 is TGTGCCAGCAGTCACCGGGACAAGGGGAGAAACACCATATATTTT. Its protein is CASSHRDKGRNTIYF. The chain has TRBV7-9 and TRBJ1-3; a possible D gene is TRBD1 (6 bases). Germline V gene data show CDR1 as SEHNR and CDR2 as FQNEAQ (reference sequence). CDR3 length equals 15 residues. V was shortened by 6 bases and J by 5 bases, with 17 bases between the two germline ends.

In its sample, this clonotype was seen a few times. The rearrangement links TRBV29-1 to TRBJ1-1, with D possibly being TRBD1 (5 bases). The CDR3 extends over 13 amino acids. Per germline, CDR1 SQVTM and CDR2 ANQGSEA. V was cut by 6 bases and J by 2 bases, with 13 bases left in between. The CDR3 spells CSVDKDSNTEAFF. The CDR3 nucleotides read TGCAGCGTGGACAAAGACAGCAACACTGAAGCTTTCTTT.

This clonotype was seen a handful of times. J is TRBJ2-3 and V is TRBV7-9; 10 bases are shared with TRBD2. CDR1 and CDR2 from the germline V gene are SEHNR and FQNEAQ (reference sequence). This CDR3 comprises 16 residues. The ends lost 4 bases at V and 1 base at J; junction bases unmatched: 5. The CDR3 nucleotides read TGTGCCAGCAGCTCCGGGACTAGCGCCGGCACAGATACGCAGTATTTT. Translation: CASSSGTSAGTDTQYF.

The chain joins TRBV3-1 to TRBJ2-7, with D perhaps being TRBD1 or TRBD2 (5 bases each). This CDR3 comprises 16 residues. V lost 0 bases and J lost 0, with 12 bases in between. Germline V lookup: CDR1 LGHDT, CDR2 YNNKEL (reference sequence). The CDR3 loop is CASSQEGVGSSYEQYV. The CDR3 nucleotides are TGTGCCAGCAGCCAAGAGGGGGTAGGAAGCTCCTACGAGCAGTACGTC.

The rearrangement joins TRBV27 to TRBJ1-6; D not certain. The CDR3 is 15 residues long. CDR1 MNHEY and CDR2 SMNVEV come from the germline V gene (reference sequence). V was clipped by 5 bases and J by 9 bases, with 17 bases between them. The CDR3 protein is CASSPGSGWGSPLHF. The CDR3 bases are TGTGCCAGCAGTCCGGGCAGTGGTTGGGGTTCACCCCTCCACTTT.

The J gene is TRBJ1-1, the V gene TRBV5-1; maybe TRBD1 (5 bases). Per the germline V gene, CDR1 is SGHRS and CDR2 is YFSETQ. Trimming removed 4 bases at V and 2 bases at J, with 21 bases between. The CDR3 is made up of 17 amino acids. The CDR3 region is CASSVAFRTTDNTEAFF. In DNA form, the CDR3 reads TGCGCCAGCAGCGTCGCCTTTCGCACGACAGACAACACTGAAGCTTTCTTT.

The chain employs TRBV19 and TRBJ2-1, with a weak D call TRBD1 (6 bases). CDR1 LNHDA and CDR2 SQIVND come from the germline V gene (reference sequence). V was clipped by 5 bases and J by 3 bases, with 20 bases between them. The CDR3 covers 17 residues. The DNA of the CDR3 is TGTGCCAGTAGTCTCAGGGGTCTCACAATTAGCTACAATGAGCAGTTCTTC. Translation gives CASSLRGLTISYNEQFF.

Many counts were recorded for this clonotype. V is TRBV7-2 and J is TRBJ1-2, with 10 bases fitting TRBD1. After removal of 1 base from V and 4 bases from J, the junction contained 12 bases not matched to a gene. The V gene's germline CDR1 is SGHTA and CDR2 FQGNSA. The length of the CDR3 is 18 residues. In DNA, the CDR3 is TGTGCCAGCAGCTTAGGGCCGGGACAGGGGCTCCTTGGCTATGGCTACACCTTC. It yields the protein CASSLGPGQGLLGYGYTF.

This clonotype has more than one count but fewer than ten. CDR3 DNA sequence: TGTGCCTCAAGTAGACAGGACACTGAAGCTTTCTTT. This translates into CASSRQDTEAFF. V is TRBV6-2 or TRBV6-3 and J is TRBJ1-1; tentative D call: TRBD1 (6 bases). Germline CDR1 reads MNHEY; CDR2 reads SVGEGT. The CDR3 extends over 12 amino acids. The ends were cut back, 11 bases at V and 3 bases at J, with 13 bases in the middle.

This clonotype was picked up many times. The rearrangement links TRBV7-8 to TRBJ2-1, with TRBD2 identical over 11 bases. The ends lost 2 bases at V and 2 bases at J; junction bases unmatched: 8. Germline lookup yields CDR1 SGHVS and CDR2 FQNEAQ. The length of the CDR3 is 18 residues. CDR3 region: CASSLRRLAGGTYNEQFF. The CDR3 nucleotides are TGTGCCAGCAGCTTACGGCGCCTAGCGGGGGGCACCTACAATGAGCAGTTCTTC.

This clonotype was observed at least ten times. The J gene is TRBJ2-1, the V gene TRBV7-9, with D tentatively TRBD1 (6 bases). Trimming left V 3 bases short and J 2 bases short, with 8 bases between. This CDR3 spans 14 amino acids. CDR1 is SEHNR, CDR2 FQNEAQ, per germline (reference sequence). The CDR3 DNA reads TGTGCCAGCAGCTTCTGGACAGCCTACAATGAGCAGTTCTTC. Protein: CASSFWTAYNEQFF.

This clonotype turned up a few times. The gene calls are TRBV27 and TRBJ2-1, with D tentatively TRBD2 (5 bases). Trimming pared 6 bases from V and 4 bases from J, leaving 13 bases between. Germline assignment: CDR1 MNHEY and CDR2 SMNVEV (reference sequence). This CDR3 has 14 amino acids. The CDR3 DNA is TGTGCCAGCAGCGCACGGGATCCTTACAATGAGCAGTTCTTC. It translates to CASSARDPYNEQFF.

This chain joins TRBV7-3 and TRBJ2-3, with 9 positions matching TRBD2. Germline CDR1 reads SGHTA; CDR2 reads FQGTGA. The junction had 6 bases not matched to a gene; V was cut back by 5 bases and J by 0 bases. CDR3 length equals 16 residues. The CDR3 loop is CASSPSGGPSTDTQYF. CDR3 in DNA: TGTGCCAGCAGCCCAAGCGGGGGGCCTAGCACAGATACGCAGTATTTT.

Only a few counts were recorded for this clonotype. This chain uses TRBV5-7 with TRBJ1-5; D remains unclear. TRBV5-7 is recorded as an ORF, its role being uncertain. This CDR3 has 10 residues. V was trimmed by 4 bases and J by 7 bases, leaving 3 bases between them. The CDR3 region is CASSPQPQHF. In DNA, the CDR3 is TGTGCCAGCAGCCCGCAGCCCCAGCATTTT.

The chain has TRBV29-1 and TRBJ2-1; D gene ambiguous. CDR3 length: 14 amino acids. Germline V CDR1 and CDR2: SQVTM, ANQGSEA. Trimming removed 5 bases from V and 7 bases from J, with 18 bases in between. The CDR3 bases are TGCAGCGTTCTAACCGGGCGAGGTAGGAATGAGCAGTTCTTC. It translates to CSVLTGRGRNEQFF.

This clonotype was detected a few times. The gene calls are TRBV24-1 and TRBJ2-1; tentatively, D is TRBD1 or TRBD2 (5 bases each). Germline CDR1 KGHDR, CDR2 SFDVKD. Trimming cost V 6 bases and J 4 bases, with 9 bases left between them. The CDR3 has 13 amino acids. CDR3: CATSPGAYNEQFF. DNA for the CDR3: TGTGCCACCAGTCCCGGGGCGTACAATGAGCAGTTCTTC.

Of note for this clonotype: With a much larger clone just one base away, this may be a read error. The chain recombines TRBV6-6 with TRBJ2-1; 8 bases are shared with TRBD1. Germline V lookup: CDR1 MNHNY, CDR2 SVGAGI (reference sequence). The CDR3 is 15 residues long. Here the CDR3 DNA reads TGTGCCAGCAGTAACACGGGACAGGCTTACAATAAGCAGTTCTTC. Protein product: CASSNTGQAYNKQFF.

The rearrangement links TRBV3-1 to TRBJ2-1; D is possibly TRBD1 (5 bases). The CDR3 covers 14 residues. CDR1 LGHDT and CDR2 YNNKEL come from the germline V gene (reference sequence). The V end lost 3 bases, the J end lost 4 bases, and 10 bases lay between the germline ends. In DNA form, the CDR3 reads TGTGCCAGCAGCCACATAGACAGTTACAATGAGCAGTTCTTC. The encoded protein is CASSHIDSYNEQFF.

Only a few counts were recorded for this clonotype. The genes are TRBV10-3 and TRBJ2-3; D is ambiguous. V gave up 2 bases and J gave up 0 bases, with 15 bases separating them. Looked up from germline, CDR1 is ENHRY and CDR2 is SYGVKD. CDR3 length equals 17 residues. The CDR3, as DNA: TGTGCCATCAGTGAGCGTCTCCTCACTACTAGCACAGATACGCAGTATTTT. It specifies CAISERLLTTSTDTQYF.

This clonotype was detected many times. This chain connects TRBV7-6 to TRBJ1-2; 9 positions agree with TRBD1. Trimming took 5 bases from V and 7 from J; bases not matched to a gene: 8. Looked up from germline, CDR1 is SGHVS and CDR2 is FNYEAQ. This CDR3 is 14 amino acids long. CDR3 bases: TGTGCCAGCAGCCTCGGACAGGGGAAGCGTGGCTACACCTTC. It translates to CASSLGQGKRGYTF.

V and J are TRBV2 and TRBJ2-6, with unresolved D. There are 16 residues in the CDR3. Trimming removed 1 base from V and 0 bases from J, with 7 bases in between. CDR1 and CDR2 (germline): SNHLY, FYNNEI. CDR3 DNA sequence: TGTGCCAGCAGTGAAGGCGTGATCTCTGGGGCCAACGTCCTGACTTTC. Protein product: CASSEGVISGANVLTF.

The table lists this clonotype with a few counts. The chain carries TRBV27 and TRBJ1-1; D ambiguous. This CDR3 has 15 amino acids. With 5 bases removed from V and 5 bases from J, the gap between germline ends came to 18 bases. In germline, CDR1 is MNHEY, CDR2 SMNVEV (reference sequence). DNA of the CDR3: TGTGCCAGCAGTCCCTCGGTGACCTTGGTAACTGAAGCTTTCTTT. Its protein product is CASSPSVTLVTEAFF.

V is TRBV19 and J is TRBJ2-7; 7 bases line up with TRBD1. Germline V gene lookup returns CDR1 LNHDA and CDR2 SQIVND (reference sequence). The CDR3 is made up of 14 amino acids. V trimming: 5 bases; J trimming: 2 bases; junction bases outside the gene matches: 6. The CDR3 loop reads CASSPGTEPYEQYF. The CDR3 nucleotides are TGTGCCAGTAGTCCCGGGACAGAGCCCTACGAGCAGTACTTC.

The V gene is TRBV6-1, the J gene TRBJ1-2; D possibly corresponds to TRBD1 (6 bases). The CDR3 consists of 16 residues. V was clipped by 3 bases and J by 4 bases, with 18 bases between them. CDR1 and CDR2 (germline): MNHNS, SASEGT. The CDR3 region is CASSDRYRDSSYGYTF. CDR3 DNA: TGTGCCAGCAGTGATAGGTACAGGGACTCCTCCTATGGCTACACCTTC.